The entry below describes one TCR beta chain. No conserved phenylalanine or tryptophan ends this CDR3, so it is likely a read error. This entry comes from a study of blood T cell repertoires in COVID-19. Study information: The origin of the acute and convalescent COVID-19 samples was the United States, Italy and Spain. T cells, B-cell-depleted T cells, or PBMCs provided the cDNA or gDNA that served as material.

Seattle enrolled patients during active infection and tracked them longitudinally. Produced via immunoSEQ multiplex PCR; TCRdb's table is partial and in-frame only. There are a few hundred thousand clones in the sample; roughly 90% occur only once, and less than 3.5% lies in the top ten. The germline V gene encodes CDR1 MNHEY and CDR2 SVGAGI. The junction had 1 base not matched to a gene; V was cut back by 2 bases and J by 0 bases. The CDR3 loop spans 16 amino acids. The chain joins TRBV6-5 to TRBJ2-7; 13 bases fit TRBD2. The sequence was collected from a young woman with COVID-19, enrolled during active disease. Input material: peripheral blood. The CDR3 DNA is TGTGCCAGCAGTTACACTAGCGGGAGGGCCTCCTACGAGCAGTACCTC. This codes for CASSYTSGRASYEQYL.